This is a list of T cell receptor beta chains from one sample in a study of OX40 agonist ivuxolimab in advanced cancers. The data were produced by immunoSEQ multiplex PCR, yet TCRdb's version contains in-frame clones alone and is incomplete. This sample has fewer than 15,000 clones, with approximately 78% found just once. Sequences were derived from CD4+ or CD8+ T cells sorted from blood, sampled in a trial of the OX40 agonist ivuxolimab. The origin of the receptors is an adult with an advanced solid tumor such as melanoma, head and neck, liver or kidney cancer. The CDR3 runs from the conserved cysteine through the conserved F or W. The order of the fields is CDR3 protein, CDR3 DNA, V gene, clone size, J gene, D gene. D genes are given only for firm matches. For some rows the clone size is stated as once, few or many, or as a class when expanded; others skip it.

CASSVTQGIWNYGYTF,TGTGCCAGCAGTGTAACACAGGGGATTTGGAACTATGGCTACACCTTC,TRBV11-2,few,TRBJ1-2,TRBD1
CSVDGLAYNEQFF,TGCAGCGTTGATGGGCTAGCATACAATGAGCAGTTCTTC,TRBV29-1,few,TRBJ2-1,.
CASSFASLTDTQYF,TGTGCCAGCAGCTTCGCTTCCCTCACAGATACGCAGTATTTT,TRBV5-5,.,TRBJ2-3,.
CASSEYARAQYF,TGTGCCAGCAGTGAATACGCCCGCGCCCAGTACTTC,TRBV2,.,TRBJ2-5,.
CASSPSVSYEQYF,TGTGCCAGCAGCCCATCGGTCTCCTACGAGCAGTACTTC,TRBV6-5,.,TRBJ2-7,.
CASSYGQVGYTF,TGTGCCAGTAGTTACGGGCAAGTCGGCTACACCTTC,TRBV19,.,TRBJ1-2,.
CASSRGKNEQYF,TGTGCCAGCAGCAGGGGGAAGAACGAGCAGTACTTC,TRBV28,.,TRBJ2-7,TRBD1
CASSLVGLISVNTGELFF,TGTGCCAGCAGCTTAGTGGGCTTGATTAGCGTGAACACCGGGGAGCTGTTTTTT,TRBV7-2,.,TRBJ2-2,.
CASSETGTYNEQFF,TGTGCCAGCAGTGAAACGGGAACCTACAATGAGCAGTTCTTC,TRBV6-5,.,TRBJ2-1,.
CASSDARTGYEQYF,TGTGCCAGCAGTGATGCGAGGACAGGTTACGAGCAGTACTTC,TRBV6-5,few,TRBJ2-7,TRBD1
CASQTWTSGRPLTYNEQFF,TGTGCCTCGCAAACCTGGACTAGCGGGAGGCCACTTACATACAATGAGCAGTTCTTC,TRBV30,.,TRBJ2-1,TRBD2
CATETGNTGELFF,TGTGCCACCGAGACAGGGAACACCGGGGAGCTGTTTTTT,TRBV6-6,.,TRBJ2-2,.
CATSGTSGEQYF,TGTGCCACTTCCGGGACTAGCGGCGAGCAGTACTTC,TRBV15,.,TRBJ2-7,TRBD2
CASRGEGPNEQFF,TGTGCCAGCAGGGGGGAGGGCCCAAATGAGCAGTTCTTC,TRBV7-9,.,TRBJ2-1,TRBD2
CASSLGQGSEQYF,TGTGCCAGCAGCTTGGGACAGGGGAGCGAGCAGTACTTC,TRBV5-6,.,TRBJ2-7,TRBD1
CASSSVAGAWNEQFF,TGTGCCAGCAGCAGCGTAGCGGGAGCGTGGAATGAGCAGTTCTTC,TRBV5-6,.,TRBJ2-1,TRBD2
CASSSGQGDSPLHF,TGTGCCAGCAGTTCCGGACAGGGGGATTCACCCCTCCACTTT,TRBV27,.,TRBJ1-6,TRBD1
CASSLVQGHNEQFF,TGTGCCAGCAGCTTGGTTCAGGGGCACAATGAGCAGTTCTTC,TRBV5-6,.,TRBJ2-1,.
CASSSLAGGTTEQYF,TGTGCCAGCAGCTCGTTAGCGGGAGGGACTACGGAGCAGTACTTC,TRBV7-6,.,TRBJ2-7,TRBD2
CSVYPGQRTDTQYF,TGCAGCGTATACCCGGGACAGCGAACAGATACGCAGTATTTT,TRBV29-1,.,TRBJ2-3,TRBD1
CAIHMEVSGANVLTF,TGTGCCATTCATATGGAGGTCTCTGGGGCCAACGTCCTGACTTTC,TRBV6-1,.,TRBJ2-6,.
CASSFLGGGAGNTEAFF,TGTGCCAGCAGCTTCCTCGGGGGAGGGGCTGGGAACACTGAAGCTTTCTTT,TRBV5-5,.,TRBJ1-1,.